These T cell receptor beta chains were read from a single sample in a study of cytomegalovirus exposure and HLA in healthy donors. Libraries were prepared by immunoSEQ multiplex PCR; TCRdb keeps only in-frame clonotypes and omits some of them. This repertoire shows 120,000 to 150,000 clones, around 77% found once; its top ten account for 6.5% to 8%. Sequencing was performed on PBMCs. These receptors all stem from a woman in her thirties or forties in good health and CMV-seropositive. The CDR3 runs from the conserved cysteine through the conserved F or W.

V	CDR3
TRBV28	CASSSPPGQGANYGYTF
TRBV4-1	CASSPRGRGNLATNEKLFF
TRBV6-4	CASSATGTSGGTGNEQFF
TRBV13	CASSIPGQGDYEQYF
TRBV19	CASSMGPREANYGYTF
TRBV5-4	CASSSGLALYNEQFF
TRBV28	CASSPNGGAWGDEQFF
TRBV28	CASSKSGGGNQPQHF
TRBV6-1	CASKQQGNTEAFF
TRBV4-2	CASSQAPGQGPPFNYGYTF
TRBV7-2	CASSLIAGVTYEQYF
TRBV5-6	CASTRGGLAGGTTDTQYF
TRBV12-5	CASGLTPPFSRGPRTDTQYF
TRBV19	CASSLAAAAFF
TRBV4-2	CASSHDRATTGELFF
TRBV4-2	CASSQDLGGGNYNEQFF